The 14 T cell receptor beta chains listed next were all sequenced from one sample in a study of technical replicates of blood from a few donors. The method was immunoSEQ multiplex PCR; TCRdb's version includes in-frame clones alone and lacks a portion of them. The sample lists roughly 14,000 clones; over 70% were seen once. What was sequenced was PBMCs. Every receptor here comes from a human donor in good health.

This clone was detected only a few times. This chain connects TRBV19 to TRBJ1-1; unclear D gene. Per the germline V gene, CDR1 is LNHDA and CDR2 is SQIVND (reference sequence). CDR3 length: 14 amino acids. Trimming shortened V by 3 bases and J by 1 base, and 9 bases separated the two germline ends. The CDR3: CASSMWQENTEAFF. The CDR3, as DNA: TGTGCCAGTAGTATGTGGCAGGAGAACACTGAAGCTTTCTTT.

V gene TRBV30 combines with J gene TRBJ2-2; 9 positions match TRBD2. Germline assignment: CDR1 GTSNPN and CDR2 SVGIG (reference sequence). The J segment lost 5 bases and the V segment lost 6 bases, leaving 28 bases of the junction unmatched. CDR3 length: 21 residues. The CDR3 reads CACPREGGDSGSGGRTGELFF. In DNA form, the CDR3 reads TGTGCCTGCCCTCGGGAGGGCGGGGATAGCGGGAGTGGAGGAAGGACCGGGGAGCTGTTTTTT.

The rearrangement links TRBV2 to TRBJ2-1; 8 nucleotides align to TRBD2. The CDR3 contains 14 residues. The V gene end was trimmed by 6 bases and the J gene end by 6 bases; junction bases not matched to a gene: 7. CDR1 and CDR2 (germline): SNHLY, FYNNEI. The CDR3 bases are TGTGCCAGCAGCCCGGGACTAGATCCCAATGAGCAGTTCTTC. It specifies CASSPGLDPNEQFF.

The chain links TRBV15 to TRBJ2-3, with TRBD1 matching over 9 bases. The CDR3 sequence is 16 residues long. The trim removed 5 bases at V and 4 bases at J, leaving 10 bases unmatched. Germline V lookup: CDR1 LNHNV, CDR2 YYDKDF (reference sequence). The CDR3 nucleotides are TGTGCCACCAGCGAGAAACAGGGGGCCGGGCCAGATACGCAGTATTTT. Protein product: CATSEKQGAGPDTQYF. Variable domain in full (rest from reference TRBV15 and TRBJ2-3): DAMVIQNPRYQVTQFGKPVTLSCSQTLNHNVMYWYQQKSSQAPKLLFHYYDKDFNNEADTPDNFQSRRPNTSFCFLDIRSPGLGDTAMYLCATSEKQGAGPDTQYFGPGTRLTVL.

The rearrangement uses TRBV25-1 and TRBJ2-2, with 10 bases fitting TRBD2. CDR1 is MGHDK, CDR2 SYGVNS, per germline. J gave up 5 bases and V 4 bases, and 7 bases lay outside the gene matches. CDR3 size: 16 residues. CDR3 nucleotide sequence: TGTGCCAGCAGTGGAAGCGGGAGGGCCCTAACCGGGGAGCTGTTTTTT. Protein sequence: CASSGSGRALTGELFF.

In DNA form, the CDR3 reads TGTGCCAGCAGTCGACAGGGGCCCCCTAACTATGGCTACACCTTC. It is translated as CASSRQGPPNYGYTF. V is TRBV7-2 and J is TRBJ1-2, with TRBD1 matching over 8 bases. With 6 bases clipped from V and 0 bases from J, the junction kept 6 bases outside the gene matches. The CDR3 is 15 amino acids. Per the germline V gene, CDR1 is SGHTA and CDR2 is FQGNSA.

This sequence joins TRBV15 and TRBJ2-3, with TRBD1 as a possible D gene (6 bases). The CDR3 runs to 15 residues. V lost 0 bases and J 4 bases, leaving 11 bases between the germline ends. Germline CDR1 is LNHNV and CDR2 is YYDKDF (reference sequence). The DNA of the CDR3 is TGTGCCACCAGCAGAGATCAGGGGAGCCCAGATACGCAGTATTTT. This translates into CATSRDQGSPDTQYF.

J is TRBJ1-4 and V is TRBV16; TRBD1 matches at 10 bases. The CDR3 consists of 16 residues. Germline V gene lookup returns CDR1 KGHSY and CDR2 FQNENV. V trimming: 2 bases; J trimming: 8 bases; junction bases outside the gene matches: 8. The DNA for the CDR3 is TGTGCCAGCAGCCAAAATCCCGGGACAGGGGACGAAAAACTGTTTTTT. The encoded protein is CASSQNPGTGDEKLFF. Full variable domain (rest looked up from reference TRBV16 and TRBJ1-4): GEEVAQTPKHLVRGEGQKAKLYCAPIKGHSYVFWYQQVLKNEFKFLISFQNENVFDETGMPKERFSAKCLPNSPCSLEIQATKLEDSAVYFCASSQNPGTGDEKLFFGSGTQLSVL.

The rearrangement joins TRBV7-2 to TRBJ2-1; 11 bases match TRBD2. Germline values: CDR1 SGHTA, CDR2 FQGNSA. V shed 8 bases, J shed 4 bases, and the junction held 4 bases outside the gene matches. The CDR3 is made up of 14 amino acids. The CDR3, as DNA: TGTGCCAGCCGGGGACTAGCGGAGTACAATGAGCAGTTCTTC. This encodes CASRGLAEYNEQFF. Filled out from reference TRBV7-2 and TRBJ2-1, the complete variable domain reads GAGVSQSPSNKVTEKGKDVELRCDPISGHTALYWYRQSLGQGLEFLIYFQGNSAPDKSGLPSDRFSAERTGGSVSTLTIQRTQQEDSAVYLCASRGLAEYNEQFFGPGTRLTVL.

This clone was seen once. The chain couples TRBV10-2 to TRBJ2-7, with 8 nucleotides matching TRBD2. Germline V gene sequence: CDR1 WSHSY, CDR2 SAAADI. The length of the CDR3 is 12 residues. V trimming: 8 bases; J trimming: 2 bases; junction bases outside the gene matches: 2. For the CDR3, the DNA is TGCGCCAGCGAAGCGGGGGCCTACGAGCAGTACTTC. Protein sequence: CASEAGAYEQYF.

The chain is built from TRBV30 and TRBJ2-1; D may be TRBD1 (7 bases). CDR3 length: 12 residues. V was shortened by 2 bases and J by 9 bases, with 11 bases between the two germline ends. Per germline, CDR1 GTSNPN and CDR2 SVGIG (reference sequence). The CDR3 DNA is TGTGCCTGGAGTAGACAGGGAGGTGAGCAGTTCTTC. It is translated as CAWSRQGGEQFF.

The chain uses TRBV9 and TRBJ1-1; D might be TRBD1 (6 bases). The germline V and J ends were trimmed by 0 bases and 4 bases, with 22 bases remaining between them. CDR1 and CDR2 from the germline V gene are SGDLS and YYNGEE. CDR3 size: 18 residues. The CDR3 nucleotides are TGTGCCAGCAGCGTAGGGATCGGACAGAGGGATATTGGCACTGAAGCTTTCTTT. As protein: CASSVGIGQRDIGTEAFF.

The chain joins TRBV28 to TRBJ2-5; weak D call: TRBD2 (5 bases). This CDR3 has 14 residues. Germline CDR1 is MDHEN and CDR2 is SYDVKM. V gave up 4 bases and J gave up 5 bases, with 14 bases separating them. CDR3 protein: CASSYPGLRETQYF. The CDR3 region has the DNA TGTGCCAGCAGTTATCCGGGGTTACGGGAGACCCAGTACTTC.

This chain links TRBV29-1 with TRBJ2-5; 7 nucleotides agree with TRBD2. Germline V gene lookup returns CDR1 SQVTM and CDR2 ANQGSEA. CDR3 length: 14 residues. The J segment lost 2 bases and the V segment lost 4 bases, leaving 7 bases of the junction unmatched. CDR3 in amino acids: CSVVLAAKQETQYF. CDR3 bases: TGCAGCGTTGTCCTAGCGGCAAAACAAGAGACCCAGTACTTC.